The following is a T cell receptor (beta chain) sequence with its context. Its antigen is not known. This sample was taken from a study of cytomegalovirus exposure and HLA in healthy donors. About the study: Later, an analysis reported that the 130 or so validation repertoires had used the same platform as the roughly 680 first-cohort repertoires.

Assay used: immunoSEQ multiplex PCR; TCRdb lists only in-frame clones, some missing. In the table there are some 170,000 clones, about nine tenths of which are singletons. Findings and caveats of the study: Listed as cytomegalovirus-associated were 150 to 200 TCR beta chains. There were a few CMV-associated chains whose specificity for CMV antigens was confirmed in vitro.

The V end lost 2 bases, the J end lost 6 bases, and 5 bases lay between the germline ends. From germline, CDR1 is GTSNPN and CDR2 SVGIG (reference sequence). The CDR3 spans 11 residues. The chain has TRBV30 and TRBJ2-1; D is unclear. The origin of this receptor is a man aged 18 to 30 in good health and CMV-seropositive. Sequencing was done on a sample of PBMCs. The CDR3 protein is CAWSNSNEQFF. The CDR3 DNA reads TGTGCCTGGAGTAACAGCAATGAGCAGTTCTTC.